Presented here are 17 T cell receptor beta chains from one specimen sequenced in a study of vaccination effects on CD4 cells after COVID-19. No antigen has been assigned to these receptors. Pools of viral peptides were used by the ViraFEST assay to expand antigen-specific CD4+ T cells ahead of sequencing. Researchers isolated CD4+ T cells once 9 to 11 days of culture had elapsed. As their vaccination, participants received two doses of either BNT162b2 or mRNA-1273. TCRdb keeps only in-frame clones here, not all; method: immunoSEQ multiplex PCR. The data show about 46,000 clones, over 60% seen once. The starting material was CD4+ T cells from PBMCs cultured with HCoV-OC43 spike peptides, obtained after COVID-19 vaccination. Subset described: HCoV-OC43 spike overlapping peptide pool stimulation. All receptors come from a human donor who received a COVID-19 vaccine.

The CDR3 nucleotides are TGTGCCAGCAGCTTACCCCTCAGCGGGAGCTCCTACGAGCAGTACTTC. It translates to CASSLPLSGSSYEQYF. J is TRBJ2-7 and V is TRBV5-4, with 8 bases fitting TRBD2. Trimming took 2 bases from V and 0 from J; bases not matched to a gene: 7. CDR1 and CDR2 from the germline V gene are SGHNT and YYREEE (reference sequence). The CDR3 extends over 16 amino acids.

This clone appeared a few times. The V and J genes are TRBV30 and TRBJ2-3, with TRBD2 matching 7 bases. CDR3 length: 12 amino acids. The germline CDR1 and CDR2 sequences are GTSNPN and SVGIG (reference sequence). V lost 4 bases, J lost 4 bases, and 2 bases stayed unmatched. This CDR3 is CAWKRGSDTQYF. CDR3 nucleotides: TGTGCCTGGAAGCGGGGATCAGATACGCAGTATTTT.

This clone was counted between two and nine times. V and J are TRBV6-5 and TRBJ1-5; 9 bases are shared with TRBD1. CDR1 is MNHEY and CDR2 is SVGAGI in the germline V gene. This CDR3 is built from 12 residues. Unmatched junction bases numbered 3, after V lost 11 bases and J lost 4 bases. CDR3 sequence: CAGGTGNQPQHF. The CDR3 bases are TGTGCCGGAGGGACAGGGAATCAGCCCCAGCATTTT.

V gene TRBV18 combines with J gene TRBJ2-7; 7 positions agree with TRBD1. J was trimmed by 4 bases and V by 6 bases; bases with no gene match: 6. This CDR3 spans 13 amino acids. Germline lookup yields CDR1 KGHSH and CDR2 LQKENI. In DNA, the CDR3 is TGTGCCAGCTCTCGGGACAGTATTTACGAGCAGTACTTC. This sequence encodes CASSRDSIYEQYF.

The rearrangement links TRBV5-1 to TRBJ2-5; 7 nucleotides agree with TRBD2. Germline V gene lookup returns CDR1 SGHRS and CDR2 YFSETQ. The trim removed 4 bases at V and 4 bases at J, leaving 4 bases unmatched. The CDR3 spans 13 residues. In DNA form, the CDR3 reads TGCGCCAGCAGCCCGGGGGAGGGAGAGACCCAGTACTTC. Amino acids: CASSPGEGETQYF.

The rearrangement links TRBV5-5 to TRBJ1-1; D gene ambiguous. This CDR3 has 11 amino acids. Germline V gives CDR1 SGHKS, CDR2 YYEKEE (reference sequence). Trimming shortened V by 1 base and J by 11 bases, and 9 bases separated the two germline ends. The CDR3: CASSLLGKAFF. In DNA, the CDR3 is TGTGCCAGCAGCTTGTTGGGGAAGGCTTTCTTT.

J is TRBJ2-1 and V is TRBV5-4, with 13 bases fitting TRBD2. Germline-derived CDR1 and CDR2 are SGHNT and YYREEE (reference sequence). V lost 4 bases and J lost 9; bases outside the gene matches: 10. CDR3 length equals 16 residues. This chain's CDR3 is CASSPQLAGGPVEQFF. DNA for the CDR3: TGTGCCAGCAGCCCACAACTAGCGGGGGGGCCAGTTGAGCAGTTCTTC.

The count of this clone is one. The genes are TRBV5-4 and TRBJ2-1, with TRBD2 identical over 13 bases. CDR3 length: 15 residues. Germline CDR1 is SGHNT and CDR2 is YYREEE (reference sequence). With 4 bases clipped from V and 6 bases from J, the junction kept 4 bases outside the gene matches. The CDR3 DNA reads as TGTGCCAGCAGCCTACTAGCGGGAGGGGGCAATGAGCAGTTCTTC. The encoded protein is CASSLLAGGGNEQFF.

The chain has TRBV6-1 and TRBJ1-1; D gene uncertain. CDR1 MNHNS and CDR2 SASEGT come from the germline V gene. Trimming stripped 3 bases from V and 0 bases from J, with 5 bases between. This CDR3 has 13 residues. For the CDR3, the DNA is TGTGCCAGCAGTGAGTCGGTGAACACTGAAGCTTTCTTT. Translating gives CASSESVNTEAFF.

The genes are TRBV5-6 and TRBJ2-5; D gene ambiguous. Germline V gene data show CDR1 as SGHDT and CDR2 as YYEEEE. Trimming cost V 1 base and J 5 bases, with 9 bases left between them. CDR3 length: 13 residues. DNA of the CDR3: TGTGCCAGCAGCTTGACCCGTAGGGAGACCCAGTACTTC. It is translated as CASSLTRRETQYF.

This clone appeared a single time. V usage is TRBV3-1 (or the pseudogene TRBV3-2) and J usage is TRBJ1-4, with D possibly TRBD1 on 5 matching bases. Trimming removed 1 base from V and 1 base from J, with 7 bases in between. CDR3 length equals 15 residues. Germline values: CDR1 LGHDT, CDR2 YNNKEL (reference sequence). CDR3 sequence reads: CASSQVTGTNEKLFF. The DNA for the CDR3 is TGTGCCAGCAGCCAAGTAACAGGAACTAATGAAAAACTGTTTTTT.

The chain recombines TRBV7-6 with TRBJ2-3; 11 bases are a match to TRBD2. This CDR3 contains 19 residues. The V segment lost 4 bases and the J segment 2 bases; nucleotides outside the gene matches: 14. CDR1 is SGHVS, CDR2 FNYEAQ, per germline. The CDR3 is CASSSVAPGLAEATDTQYF. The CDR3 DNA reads TGTGCCAGCAGCTCAGTTGCGCCGGGACTAGCGGAGGCCACAGATACGCAGTATTTT.

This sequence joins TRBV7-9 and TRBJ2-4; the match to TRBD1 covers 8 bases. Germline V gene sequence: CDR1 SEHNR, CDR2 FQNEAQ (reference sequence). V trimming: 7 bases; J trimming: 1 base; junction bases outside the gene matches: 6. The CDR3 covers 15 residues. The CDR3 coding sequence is TGTGCCAGCACCACCCGACAGGGGGCCAAAAACATTCAGTACTTC. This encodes CASTTRQGAKNIQYF.

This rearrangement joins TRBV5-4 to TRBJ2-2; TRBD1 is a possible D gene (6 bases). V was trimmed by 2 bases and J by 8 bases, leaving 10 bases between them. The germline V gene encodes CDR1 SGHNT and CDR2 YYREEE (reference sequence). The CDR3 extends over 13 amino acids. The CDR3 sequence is CASSLQGIGELFF. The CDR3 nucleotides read TGTGCCAGCAGCTTACAGGGTATTGGGGAGCTGTTTTTT.

The CDR3, as DNA: TGTGCCAGCACGCAGGGCGATAACAATGAGCAGTTCTTC. Translating it yields CASTQGDNNEQFF. The chain joins TRBV7-9 to TRBJ2-1, with a tentative D call TRBD1 (5 bases). The CDR3 length is 13 residues. V lost 7 bases and J lost 5, with 12 bases in between. The germline gives CDR1 SEHNR, CDR2 FQNEAQ (reference sequence).

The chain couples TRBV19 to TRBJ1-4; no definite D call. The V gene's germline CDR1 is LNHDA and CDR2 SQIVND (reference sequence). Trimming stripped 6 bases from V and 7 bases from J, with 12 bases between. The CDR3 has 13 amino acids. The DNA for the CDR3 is TGTGCCAGTAGAAGGGAGGATAGTGAAAAACTGTTTTTT. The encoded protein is CASRREDSEKLFF.

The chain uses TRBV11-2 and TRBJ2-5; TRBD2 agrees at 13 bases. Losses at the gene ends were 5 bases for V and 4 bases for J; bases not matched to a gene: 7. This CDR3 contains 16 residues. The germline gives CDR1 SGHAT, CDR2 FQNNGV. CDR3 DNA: TGTGCCAGCAGCAACGAGGGACTAGCGGGAAGAGAGACCCAGTACTTC. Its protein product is CASSNEGLAGRETQYF.